The 27 T cell receptor beta chains presented below share a single source sample, sequenced in a study of early T cells in non-severe SARS-CoV-2 infection. TCRdb re-called the 5' RACE reads with MiXCR, one entry per CDR3 protein. Among tens of thousands of distinct CDR3 sequences listed, roughly 5% were seen once. The sequenced sample was whole blood, obtained at baseline. These receptor sequences come from an adult who was a healthcare worker with PCR-confirmed SARS-CoV-2 infection or an uninfected control (not recorded which).

This clonotype was observed at least ten times. The chain has TRBV5-1 and TRBJ2-7; 7 nucleotides align to TRBD2. Trimming cost V 3 bases and J 0 bases; bases outside gene matches: 9. Germline V gene data show CDR1 as SGHRS and CDR2 as YFSETQ. CDR3 size: 16 residues. The CDR3 coding sequence is TGCGCCAGCAGCTGGCCCGGGGGGATCCCCTCCTACGAGCAGTACTTC. This translates into CASSWPGGIPSYEQYF.

The chain is built from TRBV5-1 and TRBJ2-3, with D uncertain. CDR3 length: 13 amino acids. Looked up from germline, CDR1 is SGHRS and CDR2 is YFSETQ. V lost 2 bases to trimming and J lost 2 bases, with 6 bases between them. DNA for the CDR3: TGCGCCAGCAGCTTCCCCGCCACAGATACGCAGTATTTT. Translated: CASSFPATDTQYF. The complete variable domain, with remaining parts taken from reference TRBV5-1 and TRBJ2-3, reads KAGVTQTPRYLIKTRGQQVTLSCSPISGHRSVSWYQQTPGQGLQFLFEYFSETQRNKGNFPGRFSGRQFSNSRSEMNVSTLELGDSALYLCASSFPATDTQYFGPGTRLTVL.

This clonotype was found many times. J is TRBJ2-3 and V is TRBV4-1, with TRBD2 as a possible D gene (6 bases). Germline V CDR1 and CDR2: MGHRA, YSYEKL. This CDR3 has 19 residues. Trimming pared 3 bases from V and 1 base from J, leaving 23 bases between. CDR3 nucleotides: TGCGCCAGCAGCCAGACGTTGAAGCTAGCGCGGGACGGCACAGATACGCAGTATTTT. Its translation is CASSQTLKLARDGTDTQYF.

This clonotype was recorded a few times. The chain links TRBV10-2 to TRBJ2-7, with TRBD2 as a possible D gene (6 bases). V lost 3 bases and J 3 bases, leaving 9 bases between the germline ends. Germline values: CDR1 WSHSY, CDR2 SAAADI. The length of the CDR3 is 13 residues. In nucleotides, the CDR3 is TGCGCCAGCAGTGATCCGGGGGACTACGAGCAGTACTTC. This gives the protein CASSDPGDYEQYF.

The rearrangement uses TRBV27 and TRBJ2-3; TRBD2 is a possible D gene (8 bases). Trimming took 5 bases from V and 2 from J, leaving 23 bases between them. The germline gives CDR1 MNHEY, CDR2 SMNVEV (reference sequence). There are 18 residues in the CDR3. CDR3 in amino acids: CASSPYRGAGDITDTQYF. CDR3 nucleotides: TGTGCCAGCAGTCCCTACAGGGGAGCGGGAGACATCACAGATACGCAGTATTTT.

The sample holds many counts of this clonotype. This chain links TRBV7-9 with TRBJ2-6; D uncertain. The germline V gene encodes CDR1 SEHNR and CDR2 FQNEAQ (reference sequence). The CDR3 contains 16 residues. Trimming removed 0 bases at V and 4 bases at J, with 10 bases between. As DNA, the CDR3 is TGTGCCAGCAGCTTAGCAGGGTCGGCCGGGGCCAACGTCCTGACTTTC. Protein sequence: CASSLAGSAGANVLTF.

The chain has TRBV7-9 and TRBJ1-1; D gene uncertain. The CDR3 runs 13 residues. V was cut by 5 bases and J by 4 bases, with 11 bases left in between. CDR1 is SEHNR and CDR2 is FQNEAQ in the germline V gene (reference sequence). The CDR3 sequence is CASSPYIGTEAFF. For the CDR3, the DNA is TGTGCCAGCAGCCCATATATCGGCACTGAAGCTTTCTTT.

Many counts were recorded for this clonotype. The chain joins TRBV6-1 to TRBJ1-2; D not resolved. V was cut by 0 bases and J by 3 bases, with 8 bases left in between. The CDR3 loop spans 14 amino acids. The germline CDR1 and CDR2 sequences are MNHNS and SASEGT. DNA for the CDR3: TGTGCCAGCAGTGAAGCTAACACTCACTATGGCTACACCTTC. Translation: CASSEANTHYGYTF.

The J gene is TRBJ1-5, the V gene TRBV24-1, with D possibly matching TRBD1 (5 bases). The CDR3 contains 15 residues. The V gene's germline CDR1 is KGHDR and CDR2 SFDVKD. Trimming pared 3 bases from V and 2 bases from J, leaving 10 bases between. Written as DNA, the CDR3 is TGTGCCACCAGTGATGGGGGAATCGGCAATCAGCCCCAGCATTTT. Protein sequence: CATSDGGIGNQPQHF.

The chain has TRBV28 and TRBJ2-3; D is possibly TRBD2 (5 bases). Per the germline V gene, CDR1 is MDHEN and CDR2 is SYDVKM. CDR3 length equals 21 residues. Trimming shortened V by 2 bases and J by 0 bases, and 27 bases separated the two germline ends. The CDR3 sequence is CASSLLWRGSPPTTSTDTQYF. The CDR3, as DNA: TGTGCCAGCAGTTTACTTTGGCGCGGGTCTCCGCCAACGACTAGCACAGATACGCAGTATTTT.

This clonotype has a count of ten or more. The V and J genes are TRBV7-2 and TRBJ2-7; D gene ambiguous. Germline CDR1 is SGHTA and CDR2 is FQGNSA. The length of the CDR3 is 14 residues. With 8 bases removed from V and 5 bases from J, the gap between germline ends came to 19 bases. As DNA, the CDR3 is TGTGCCAGCGGGTTGTCCCCCGATCACCACGAGCAGTACTTC. Amino acid sequence: CASGLSPDHHEQYF.

The chain is built from TRBV12-3 or TRBV12-4 and TRBJ1-3, with a tentative D call TRBD1 (6 bases). V was cut by 5 bases and J by 0 bases, with 14 bases left in between. CDR3 size: 16 residues. Here the CDR3 DNA reads TGTGCCAGCAGTAAAAACAGGGCCATCTCTGGAAACACCATATATTTT. Protein: CASSKNRAISGNTIYF.

This clonotype was recorded at least ten times. The chain joins TRBV29-1 to TRBJ1-2; TRBD1 is a possible D gene (6 bases). The germline CDR1 and CDR2 sequences are SQVTM and ANQGSEA. The ends were cut back, 7 bases at V and 2 bases at J, with 11 bases in the middle. The CDR3 covers 12 residues. CDR3 sequence: CSAGHYNYGYTF. The CDR3 DNA reads TGCAGCGCGGGACACTACAACTATGGCTACACCTTC.

This clonotype was observed many times. This chain uses TRBV4-1 with TRBJ2-7, with TRBD2 identical over 9 bases. The CDR3 consists of 13 residues. Germline V gives CDR1 MGHRA, CDR2 YSYEKL. J lost 6 bases, V lost 8 bases, and 8 bases had no gene match. CDR3 DNA: TGCGCCAGCCGCCCCGCGGGAGGGTCCGAGCAGTACTTC. Its translation: CASRPAGGSEQYF.

This clonotype was detected ten times or more. The genes are TRBV29-1 and TRBJ2-3; TRBD1 aligns across 8 bases. Per germline, CDR1 SQVTM and CDR2 ANQGSEA. The CDR3 is 13 residues long. Unmatched junction bases numbered 4, after V lost 5 bases and J lost 3 bases. The CDR3 loop is CSVRGQETDTQYF. The CDR3 DNA is TGCAGCGTTCGGGGACAGGAGACAGATACGCAGTATTTT.

Concerning this clonotype itself: A read error is possible here, since a much larger clone lies one base away. V and J are TRBV20-1 and TRBJ2-7; D uncertain. The CDR3 totals 13 residues. Germline V gene sequence: CDR1 DFQATT, CDR2 SNEGSKA (reference sequence). Trimming removed 6 bases from V and 3 bases from J, with 15 bases in between. The CDR3 sequence: CSATPRHGYEQYF. In DNA, the CDR3 is TGCAGTGCCACACCGAGACACGGCTACGAGCAGTACTTC.

This clonotype was counted many times. The chain carries TRBV3-1 and TRBJ2-1; the D gene could be TRBD1 or TRBD2 (5 bases each). V was cut by 0 bases and J by 13 bases, with 13 bases left in between. The CDR3 length is 13 residues. Per germline, CDR1 LGHDT and CDR2 YNNKEL (reference sequence). The CDR3 sequence: CASSQERGEFQFF. The CDR3 DNA sequence: TGTGCCAGCAGCCAAGAGAGGGGAGAATTCCAGTTCTTC.

The table lists this clonotype with many counts. The chain carries TRBV2 and TRBJ2-7; 11 bases map to TRBD1. The trim removed 11 bases at V and 6 bases at J, leaving 15 bases unmatched. Germline V gene sequence: CDR1 SNHLY, CDR2 FYNNEI. This CDR3 comprises 15 residues. CDR3 coding DNA: TGTGCCGGCGGACAGGGGGCGACTCCACTTACCGAGCAGTACTTC. Translated, it gives CAGGQGATPLTEQYF. Filled out from reference TRBV2 and TRBJ2-7, the complete variable domain reads EPEVTQTPSHQVTQMGQEVILRCVPISNHLYFYWYRQILGQKVEFLVSFYNNEISEKSEIFDDQFSVERPDGSNFTLKIRSTKLEDSAMYFCAGGQGATPLTEQYFGPGTRLTVT.

This clonotype has a count of ten or more. The chain is built from TRBV11-2 and TRBJ2-7; 9 positions match TRBD1. The CDR3 consists of 15 residues. Germline V gives CDR1 SGHAT, CDR2 FQNNGV. Trimming at V came to 4 bases and at J to 0 bases, leaving 4 bases not matched to a gene. The CDR3 DNA sequence: TGTGCCAGCAGCTCATGGACAGGGGTCTCCTACGAGCAGTACTTC. Translating gives CASSSWTGVSYEQYF.

This clonotype was picked up a small number of times. The chain is built from TRBV3-1 and TRBJ2-1; D uncertain. With 0 bases removed from V and 0 bases from J, the gap between germline ends came to 9 bases. This CDR3 comprises 16 residues. Germline V CDR1 and CDR2: LGHDT, YNNKEL (reference sequence). The DNA for the CDR3 is TGTGCCAGCAGCCAAGAGGGGTCCCGCTCCTACAATGAGCAGTTCTTC. Translating it yields CASSQEGSRSYNEQFF.

There are many counts of this clonotype. V and J are TRBV20-1 and TRBJ2-1, with 7 bases that match TRBD2. Germline loops: CDR1 DFQATT, CDR2 SNEGSKA (reference sequence). The junction had 6 bases not matched to a gene; V was cut back by 0 bases and J by 4 bases. This CDR3 is built from 15 residues. The CDR3 here is CSAREPAGRYNEQFF. CDR3 sequence (DNA): TGCAGTGCTAGAGAGCCAGCGGGAAGGTACAATGAGCAGTTCTTC.

This clonotype appeared many times. V gene TRBV19 combines with J gene TRBJ2-1, with D unresolved. Germline V lookup: CDR1 LNHDA, CDR2 SQIVND (reference sequence). The CDR3 has 13 amino acids. The V end lost 7 bases, the J end lost 3 bases, and 10 bases lay between the germline ends. The CDR3 DNA sequence: TGTGCCAGTATGGGCGACCTCTACAATGAGCAGTTCTTC. Translating it yields CASMGDLYNEQFF.

A few counts support this clonotype. The DNA for the CDR3 is TGCAGCGTGCCTCCCCCATGGGAAAGGGACGGAAGCACTGAAGCTTTCTTT. Its protein product is CSVPPPWERDGSTEAFF. V usage is TRBV29-1 and J usage is TRBJ1-1; D is perhaps TRBD1 (5 bases). The CDR3 covers 17 residues. Trimming took 6 bases from V and 4 from J, leaving 27 bases between them. Germline assignment: CDR1 SQVTM and CDR2 ANQGSEA.

This clonotype was detected a few times. V usage is TRBV28 and J usage is TRBJ2-4; D is perhaps TRBD2 (6 bases). Trimming shortened V by 3 bases and J by 8 bases, and 14 bases separated the two germline ends. The CDR3 consists of 14 residues. Germline CDR1 MDHEN, CDR2 SYDVKM. The CDR3 DNA reads as TGTGCCAGCAGTTTGCTTGCCAGGGAGGACATTCAGTACTTC. This sequence encodes CASSLLAREDIQYF.

V usage is TRBV7-9 and J usage is TRBJ1-2; 8 bases match TRBD1. The CDR3 sequence is 12 residues long. The germline CDR1 and CDR2 sequences are SEHNR and FQNEAQ (reference sequence). Losses at the gene ends were 4 bases for V and 8 bases for J; bases not matched to a gene: 3. CDR3 sequence (DNA): TGTGCCAGCAGCTCAGGACAGGGAGGCTACACCTTC. This encodes CASSSGQGGYTF.

This clonotype was counted ten times or more. V is TRBV28 and J is TRBJ2-7; TRBD1 might be the D (6 bases). V was shortened by 5 bases and J by 2 bases, with 13 bases between the two germline ends. Germline assignment: CDR1 MDHEN and CDR2 SYDVKM. CDR3 length: 14 residues. The CDR3 DNA sequence: TGTGCCAGCAGTCCTAGGACAGATCCCTACGAGCAGTACTTC. Translation: CASSPRTDPYEQYF. The variable domain in full, with the rest retrieved from reference TRBV28 and TRBJ2-7, is DVKVTQSSRYLVKRTGEKVFLECVQDMDHENMFWYRQDPGLGLRLIYFSYDVKMKEKGDIPEGYSVSREKKERFSLILESASTNQTSMYLCASSPRTDPYEQYFGPGTRLTVT.

This clonotype was seen many times. The chain recombines TRBV5-1 with TRBJ1-1; TRBD1 agrees at 8 bases. CDR1 and CDR2 from the germline V gene are SGHRS and YFSETQ. V gave up 6 bases and J gave up 8 bases; unmatched junction bases: 15. This CDR3 has 15 amino acids. Here the CDR3 DNA reads TGCGCCAGCACTACAAACACCGGGACAGGTGCCGAAGCTTTCTTT. Protein sequence: CASTTNTGTGAEAFF.